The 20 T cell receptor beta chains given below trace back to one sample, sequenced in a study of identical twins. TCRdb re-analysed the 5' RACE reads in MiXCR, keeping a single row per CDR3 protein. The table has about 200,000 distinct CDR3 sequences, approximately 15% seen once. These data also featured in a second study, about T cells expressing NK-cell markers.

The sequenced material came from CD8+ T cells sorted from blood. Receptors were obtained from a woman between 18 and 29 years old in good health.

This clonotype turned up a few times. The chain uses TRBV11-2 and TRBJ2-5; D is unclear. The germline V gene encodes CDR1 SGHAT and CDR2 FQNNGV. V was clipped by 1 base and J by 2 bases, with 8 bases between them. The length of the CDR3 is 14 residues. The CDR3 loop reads CASSLGGWQETQYF. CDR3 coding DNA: TGTGCCAGCAGCTTAGGGGGTTGGCAAGAGACCCAGTACTTC.

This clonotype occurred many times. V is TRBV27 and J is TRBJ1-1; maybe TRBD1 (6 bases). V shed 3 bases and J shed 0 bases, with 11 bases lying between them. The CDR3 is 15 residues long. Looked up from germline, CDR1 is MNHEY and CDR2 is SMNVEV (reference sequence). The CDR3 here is CASSFTGGLNTEAFF. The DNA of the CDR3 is TGTGCCAGCAGTTTTACGGGGGGCTTGAACACTGAAGCTTTCTTT.

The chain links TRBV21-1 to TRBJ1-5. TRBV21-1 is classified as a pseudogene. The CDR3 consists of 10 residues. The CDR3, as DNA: TGTGCCAGCATACGCGGGCCCCAGCATTTT. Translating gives CASIRGPQHF.

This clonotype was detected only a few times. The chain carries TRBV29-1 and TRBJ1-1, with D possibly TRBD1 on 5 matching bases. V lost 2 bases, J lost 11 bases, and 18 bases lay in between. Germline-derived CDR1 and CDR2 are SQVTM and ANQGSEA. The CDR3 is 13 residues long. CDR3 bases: TGCAGCGTTGAATTCAGGGACCCCCGACGGGCTTTCTTT. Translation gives CSVEFRDPRRAFF.

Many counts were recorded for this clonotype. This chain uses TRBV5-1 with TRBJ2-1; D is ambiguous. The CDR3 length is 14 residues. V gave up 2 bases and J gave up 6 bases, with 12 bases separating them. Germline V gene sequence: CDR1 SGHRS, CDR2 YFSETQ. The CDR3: CASSFYGVSNEQFF. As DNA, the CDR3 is TGCGCCAGCAGCTTTTATGGGGTTTCCAATGAGCAGTTCTTC.

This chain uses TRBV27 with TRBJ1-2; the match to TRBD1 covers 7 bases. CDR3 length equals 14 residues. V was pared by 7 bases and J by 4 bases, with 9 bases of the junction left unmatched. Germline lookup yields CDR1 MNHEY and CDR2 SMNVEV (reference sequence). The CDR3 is CASTPAGTAYGYTF. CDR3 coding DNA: TGTGCCAGCACCCCGGCCGGGACAGCCTATGGCTACACCTTC.

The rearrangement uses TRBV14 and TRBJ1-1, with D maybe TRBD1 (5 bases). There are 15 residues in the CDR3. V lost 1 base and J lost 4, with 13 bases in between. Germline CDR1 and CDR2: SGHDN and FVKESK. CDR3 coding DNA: TGTGCCAGCAGCCAAGTACGGGGGAGGGGCACTGAAGCTTTCTTT. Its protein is CASSQVRGRGTEAFF.

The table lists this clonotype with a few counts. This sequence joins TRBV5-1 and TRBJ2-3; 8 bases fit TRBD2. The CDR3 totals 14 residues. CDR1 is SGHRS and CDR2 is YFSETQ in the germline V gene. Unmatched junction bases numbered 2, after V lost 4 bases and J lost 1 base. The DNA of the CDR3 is TGCGCCAGCAGCAGTAGCGGGGGCACAGATACGCAGTATTTT. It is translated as CASSSSGGTDTQYF.

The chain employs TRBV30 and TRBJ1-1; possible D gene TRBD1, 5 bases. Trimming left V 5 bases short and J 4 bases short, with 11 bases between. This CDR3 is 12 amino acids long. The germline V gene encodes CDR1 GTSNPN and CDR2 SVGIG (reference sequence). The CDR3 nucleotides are TGTGCCTGGGACGAGGGGTTCACTGAAGCTTTCTTT. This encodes CAWDEGFTEAFF.

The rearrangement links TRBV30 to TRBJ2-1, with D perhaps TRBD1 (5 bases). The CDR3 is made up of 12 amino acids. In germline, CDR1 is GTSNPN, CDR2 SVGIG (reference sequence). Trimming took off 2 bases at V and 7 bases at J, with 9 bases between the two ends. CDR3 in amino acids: CAWSPQGNEQFF. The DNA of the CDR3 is TGTGCCTGGAGTCCGCAGGGAAATGAGCAGTTCTTC.

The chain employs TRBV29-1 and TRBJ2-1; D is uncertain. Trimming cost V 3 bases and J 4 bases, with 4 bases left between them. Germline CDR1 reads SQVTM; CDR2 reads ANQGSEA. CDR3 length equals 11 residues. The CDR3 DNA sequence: TGCAGCGTTGATCTGTACAATGAGCAGTTCTTC. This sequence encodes CSVDLYNEQFF.

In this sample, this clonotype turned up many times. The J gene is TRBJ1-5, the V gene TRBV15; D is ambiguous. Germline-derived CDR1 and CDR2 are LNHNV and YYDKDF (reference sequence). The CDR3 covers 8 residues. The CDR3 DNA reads TGTAGCAATCAGCCCCAGCATTTT. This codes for CSNQPQHF.

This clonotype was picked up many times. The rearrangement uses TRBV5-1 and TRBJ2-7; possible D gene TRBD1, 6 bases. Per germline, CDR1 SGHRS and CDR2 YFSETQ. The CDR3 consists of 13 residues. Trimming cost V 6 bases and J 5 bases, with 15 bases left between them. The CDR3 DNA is TGCGCCAGCAACACAGGGCTACGGGACGAGCAGTACTTC. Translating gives CASNTGLRDEQYF. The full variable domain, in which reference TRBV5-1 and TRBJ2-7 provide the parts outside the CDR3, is KAGVTQTPRYLIKTRGQQVTLSCSPISGHRSVSWYQQTPGQGLQFLFEYFSETQRNKGNFPGRFSGRQFSNSRSEMNVSTLELGDSALYLCASNTGLRDEQYFGPGTRLTVT.

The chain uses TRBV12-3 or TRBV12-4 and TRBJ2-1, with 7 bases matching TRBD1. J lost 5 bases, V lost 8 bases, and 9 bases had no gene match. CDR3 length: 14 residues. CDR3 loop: CASQGQSNNNEQFF. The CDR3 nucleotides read TGTGCCAGCCAGGGACAGAGCAATAACAATGAGCAGTTCTTC.

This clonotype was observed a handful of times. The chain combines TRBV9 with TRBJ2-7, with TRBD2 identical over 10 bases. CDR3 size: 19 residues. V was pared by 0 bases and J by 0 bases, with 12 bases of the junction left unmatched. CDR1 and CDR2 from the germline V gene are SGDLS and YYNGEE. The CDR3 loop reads CASSVGNRGAGGDSYEQYF. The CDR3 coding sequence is TGTGCCAGCAGCGTAGGTAATAGGGGAGCGGGAGGGGACTCCTACGAGCAGTACTTC. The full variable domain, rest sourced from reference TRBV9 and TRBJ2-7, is DSGVTQTPKHLITATGQRVTLRCSPRSGDLSVYWYQQSLDQGLQFLIQYYNGEERAKGNILERFSAQQFPDLHSELNLSSLELGDSALYFCASSVGNRGAGGDSYEQYFGPGTRLTVT.

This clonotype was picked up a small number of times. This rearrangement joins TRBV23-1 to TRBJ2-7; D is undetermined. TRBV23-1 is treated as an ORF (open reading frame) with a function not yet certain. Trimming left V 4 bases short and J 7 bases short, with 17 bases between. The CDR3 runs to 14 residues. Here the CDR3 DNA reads TGCGCCAGCAGTCGAATGCAGACCCGCAAAGAGCAGTACTTC. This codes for CASSRMQTRKEQYF.

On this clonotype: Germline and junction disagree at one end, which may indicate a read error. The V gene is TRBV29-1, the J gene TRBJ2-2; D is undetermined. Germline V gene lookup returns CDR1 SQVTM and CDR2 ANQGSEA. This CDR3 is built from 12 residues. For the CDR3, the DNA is TGCAGCGTGGAAGTCCCAGGCGGGGAGCTGTTTTTT. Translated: CSVEVPGGELFF.

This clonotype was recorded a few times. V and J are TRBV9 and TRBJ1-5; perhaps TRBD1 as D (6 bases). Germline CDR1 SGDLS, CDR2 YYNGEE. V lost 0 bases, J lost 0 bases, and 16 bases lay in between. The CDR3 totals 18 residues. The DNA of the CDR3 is TGTGCCAGCAGCGTAGCTACGGGGGGGCGGGTTAGCAATCAGCCCCAGCATTTT. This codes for CASSVATGGRVSNQPQHF.

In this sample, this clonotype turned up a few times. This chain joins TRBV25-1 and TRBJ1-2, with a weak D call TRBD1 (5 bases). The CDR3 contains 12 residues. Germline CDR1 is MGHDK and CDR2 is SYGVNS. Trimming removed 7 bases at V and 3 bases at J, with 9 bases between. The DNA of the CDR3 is TGTGCCAGCATTGGGGCTTACTATGGCTACACCTTC. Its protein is CASIGAYYGYTF.

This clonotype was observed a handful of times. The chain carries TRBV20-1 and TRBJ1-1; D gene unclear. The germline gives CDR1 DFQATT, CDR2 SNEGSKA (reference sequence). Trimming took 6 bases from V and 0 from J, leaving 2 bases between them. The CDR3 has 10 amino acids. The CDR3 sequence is CSALNTEAFF. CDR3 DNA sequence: TGCAGTGCCCTGAACACTGAAGCTTTCTTT.